The clone carrying this TCR beta chain came up a few times. No antigen is known for it. This record belongs to a study of identifying expanded T cells in peripheral blood. General study results and limits: Around 1.2 clones differed between technical replicates, versus approximately 17 and 20 over time. Approximately two-week clone count variance significantly increased as total template count grew.

Collection occurred without any documented infections or immune events in donors. This table comes from immunoSEQ multiplex PCR, and its TCRdb copy is limited to in-frame clones, with some not included. This repertoire shows about 100,000 clones, 80% to 90% found once; its top ten account for 5% to 6.5%. Germline assignment: CDR1 SGHTA and CDR2 FQGNSA. This CDR3 region has 12 residues. Germline trimming cut 5 bases from V and 12 bases from J; bases unmatched to any gene: 6. V gene TRBV7-2 combines with J gene TRBJ1-2, with 10 bases matching TRBD1. The sequenced sample consisted of blood. This receptor was obtained from a person aged 18 to 70 in good health. CDR3 amino acids: CASSLRQGANTF. The DNA of the CDR3 is TGTGCCAGCAGCCTCAGACAGGGGGCAAACACCTTC.